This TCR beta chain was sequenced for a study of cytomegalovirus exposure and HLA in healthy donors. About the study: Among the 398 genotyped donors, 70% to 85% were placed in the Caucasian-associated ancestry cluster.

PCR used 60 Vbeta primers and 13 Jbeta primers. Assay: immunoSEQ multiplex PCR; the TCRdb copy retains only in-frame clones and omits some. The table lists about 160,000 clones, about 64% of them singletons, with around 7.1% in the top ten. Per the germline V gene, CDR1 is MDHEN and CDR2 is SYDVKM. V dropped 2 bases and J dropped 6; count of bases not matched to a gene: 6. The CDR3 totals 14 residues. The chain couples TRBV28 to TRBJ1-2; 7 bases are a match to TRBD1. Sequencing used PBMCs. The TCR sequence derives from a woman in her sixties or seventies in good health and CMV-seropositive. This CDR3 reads CASSLRQGGHGYTF. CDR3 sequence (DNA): TGTGCCAGCAGTTTAAGGCAGGGGGGCCATGGCTACACCTTC.